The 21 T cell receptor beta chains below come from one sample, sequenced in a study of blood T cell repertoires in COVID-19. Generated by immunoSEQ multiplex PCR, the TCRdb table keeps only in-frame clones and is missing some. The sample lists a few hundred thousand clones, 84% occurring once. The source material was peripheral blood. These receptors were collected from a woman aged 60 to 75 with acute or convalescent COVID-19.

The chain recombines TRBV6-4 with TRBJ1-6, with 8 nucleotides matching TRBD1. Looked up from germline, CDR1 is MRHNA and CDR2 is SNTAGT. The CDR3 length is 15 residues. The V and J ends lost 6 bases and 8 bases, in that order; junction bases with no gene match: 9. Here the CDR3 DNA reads TGTGCCAGCAGCCGTGTCCCGGGACAGGATTCACCCCTCCACTTT. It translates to CASSRVPGQDSPLHF.

The chain's CDR3 is CASKTGTRGIGGYTF. The CDR3 DNA is TGTGCCAGCAAGACCGGGACAAGGGGTATAGGTGGCTACACCTTC. V usage is TRBV6-5 and J usage is TRBJ1-2; maybe TRBD1 (6 bases). In germline, CDR1 is MNHEY, CDR2 SVGAGI. Trimming left V 7 bases short and J 7 bases short, with 22 bases between. This CDR3 contains 15 residues.

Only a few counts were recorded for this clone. CDR3 protein: CASSVEGRGREQYF. DNA of the CDR3: TGTGCCAGCAGCGTAGAGGGAAGGGGGCGCGAGCAGTACTTC. The chain couples TRBV9 to TRBJ2-7, with 7 bases identical to TRBD1. The CDR3 contains 14 residues. Germline V CDR1 and CDR2: SGDLS, YYNGEE. V was clipped by 0 bases and J by 6 bases; unmatched bases: 6.

CDR3 in DNA: TGTGCCAGCAGTTACTCGCGGACAGACAATCAGCCCCAGCATTTT. This encodes CASSYSRTDNQPQHF. The chain combines TRBV6-5 with TRBJ1-5; maybe TRBD1 (6 bases). Germline V gene lookup returns CDR1 MNHEY and CDR2 SVGAGI. V was pared by 0 bases and J by 3 bases, with 9 bases between. CDR3 length equals 15 residues.

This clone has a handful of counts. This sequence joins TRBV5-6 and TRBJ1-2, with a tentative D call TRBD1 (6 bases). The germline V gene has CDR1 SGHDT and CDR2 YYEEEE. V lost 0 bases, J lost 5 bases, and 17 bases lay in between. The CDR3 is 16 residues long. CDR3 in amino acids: CASSLGQGTVPYGYTF. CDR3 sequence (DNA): TGTGCCAGCAGCTTGGGGCAGGGGACCGTCCCATATGGCTACACCTTC.

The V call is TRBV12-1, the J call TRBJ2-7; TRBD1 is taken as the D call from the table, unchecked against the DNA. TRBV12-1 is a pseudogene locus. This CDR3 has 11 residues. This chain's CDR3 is CASSPTPVQYF. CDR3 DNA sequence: TGTGCCAGCAGCCCAACGCCAGTGCAGTACTTC.

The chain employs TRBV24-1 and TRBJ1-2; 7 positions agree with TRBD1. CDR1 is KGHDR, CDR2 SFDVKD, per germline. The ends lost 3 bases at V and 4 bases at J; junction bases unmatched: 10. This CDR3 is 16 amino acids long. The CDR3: CATSDPTPTGSYGYTF. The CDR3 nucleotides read TGTGCCACCAGTGATCCTACTCCGACAGGGAGCTATGGCTACACCTTC.

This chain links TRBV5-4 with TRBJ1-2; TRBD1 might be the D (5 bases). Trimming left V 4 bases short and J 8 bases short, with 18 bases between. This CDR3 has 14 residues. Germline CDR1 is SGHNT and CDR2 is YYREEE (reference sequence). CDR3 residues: CASSPGTQVGGYTF. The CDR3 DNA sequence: TGTGCCAGCAGCCCCGGGACTCAGGTTGGGGGCTACACCTTC.

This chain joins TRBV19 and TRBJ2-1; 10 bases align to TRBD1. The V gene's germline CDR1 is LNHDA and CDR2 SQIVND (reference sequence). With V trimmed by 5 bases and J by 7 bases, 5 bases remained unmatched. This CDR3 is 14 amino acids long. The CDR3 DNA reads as TGTGCCAGTAGTTCGCCGGGACAGGGGAATGAGCAGTTCTTC. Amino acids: CASSSPGQGNEQFF.

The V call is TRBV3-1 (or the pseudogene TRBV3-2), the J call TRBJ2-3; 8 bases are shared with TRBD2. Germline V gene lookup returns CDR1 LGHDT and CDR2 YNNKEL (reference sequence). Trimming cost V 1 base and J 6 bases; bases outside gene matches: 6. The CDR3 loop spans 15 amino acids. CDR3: CASSQVVAGGDTQYF. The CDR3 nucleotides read TGTGCCAGCAGCCAAGTCGTTGCGGGGGGTGATACGCAGTATTTT.

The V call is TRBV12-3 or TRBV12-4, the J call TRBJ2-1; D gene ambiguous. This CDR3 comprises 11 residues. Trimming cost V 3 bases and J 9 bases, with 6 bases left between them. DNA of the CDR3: TGTGCCAGCAGTTTGGCTAGTGAGCAGTTCTTC. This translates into CASSLASEQFF.

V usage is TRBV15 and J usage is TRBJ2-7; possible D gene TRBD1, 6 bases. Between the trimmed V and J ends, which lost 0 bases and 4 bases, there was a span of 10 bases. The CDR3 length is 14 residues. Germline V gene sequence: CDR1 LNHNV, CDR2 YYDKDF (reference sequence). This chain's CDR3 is CATSRDTGYYEQYF. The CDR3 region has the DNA TGTGCCACCAGCAGAGATACAGGGTATTACGAGCAGTACTTC.

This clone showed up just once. The CDR3, as DNA: TGTGCCAGCAGCCCGCGGGGGGGCCTAGAGACCCAGTACTTC. Its protein product is CASSPRGGLETQYF. The V gene is TRBV5-4, the J gene TRBJ2-5; TRBD2 agrees at 9 bases. The CDR3 length is 14 residues. Trimming cost V 4 bases and J 4 bases; bases outside gene matches: 5. From germline, CDR1 is SGHNT and CDR2 YYREEE (reference sequence).

CDR3 protein: CASSQGGGAFRETQYF. The CDR3 nucleotides are TGTGCCAGCAGCCAGGGCGGGGGGGCTTTTAGAGAGACCCAGTACTTC. V and J are TRBV3-1 (or the pseudogene TRBV3-2) and TRBJ2-5, with TRBD2 matching over 9 bases. Trimming cost V 3 bases and J 4 bases; bases outside gene matches: 9. Per the germline V gene, CDR1 is LGHDT and CDR2 is YNNKEL (reference sequence). The CDR3 is 16 residues long.

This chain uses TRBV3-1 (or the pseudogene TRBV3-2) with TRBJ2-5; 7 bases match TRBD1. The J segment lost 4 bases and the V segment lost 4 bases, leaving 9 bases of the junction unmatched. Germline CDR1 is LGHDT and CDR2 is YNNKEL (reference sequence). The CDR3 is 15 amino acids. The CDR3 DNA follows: TGTGCCAGCAGCCGAGAGGGGGCGCAGGGAGAGACCCAGTACTTC. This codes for CASSREGAQGETQYF.

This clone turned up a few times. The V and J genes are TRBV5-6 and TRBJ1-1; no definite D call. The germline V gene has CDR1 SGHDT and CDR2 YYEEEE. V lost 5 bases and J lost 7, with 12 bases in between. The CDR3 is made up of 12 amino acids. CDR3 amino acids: CASSLNSREAFF. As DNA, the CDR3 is TGTGCCAGCAGTTTGAACTCCCGTGAAGCTTTCTTT.

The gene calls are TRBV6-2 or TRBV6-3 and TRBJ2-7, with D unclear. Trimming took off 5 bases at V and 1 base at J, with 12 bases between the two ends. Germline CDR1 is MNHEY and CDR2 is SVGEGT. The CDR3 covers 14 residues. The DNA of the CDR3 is TGTGCCAGCAGTCGACAAGGCCGGTCCTACGAGCAGTACTTC. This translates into CASSRQGRSYEQYF.

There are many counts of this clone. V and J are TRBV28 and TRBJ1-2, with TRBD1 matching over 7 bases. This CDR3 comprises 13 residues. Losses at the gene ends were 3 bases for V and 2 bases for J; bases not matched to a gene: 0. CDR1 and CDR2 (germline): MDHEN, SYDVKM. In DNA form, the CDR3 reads TGTGCCAGCAGTTTGACAGGGAACTATGGCTACACCTTC. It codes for CASSLTGNYGYTF.

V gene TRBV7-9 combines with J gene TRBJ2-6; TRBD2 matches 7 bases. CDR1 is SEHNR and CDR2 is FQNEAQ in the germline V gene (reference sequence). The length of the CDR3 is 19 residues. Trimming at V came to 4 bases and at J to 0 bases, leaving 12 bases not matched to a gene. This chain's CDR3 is CASSSFPGGSISGANVLTF. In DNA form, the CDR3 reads TGTGCCAGCAGCTCATTCCCGGGGGGTTCCATCTCTGGGGCCAACGTCCTGACTTTC.

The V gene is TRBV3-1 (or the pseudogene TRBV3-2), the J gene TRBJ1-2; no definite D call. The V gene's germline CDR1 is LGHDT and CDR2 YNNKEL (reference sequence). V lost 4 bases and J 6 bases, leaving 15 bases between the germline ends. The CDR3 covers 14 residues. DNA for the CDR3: TGTGCCAGCAGCCCCACCCCCGGGGAGAATGGCTACACCTTC. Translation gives CASSPTPGENGYTF.

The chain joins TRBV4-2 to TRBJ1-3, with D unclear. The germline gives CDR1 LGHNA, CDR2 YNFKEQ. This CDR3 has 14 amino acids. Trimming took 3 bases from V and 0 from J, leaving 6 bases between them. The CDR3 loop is CASSQEYSGNTIYF. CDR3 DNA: TGTGCCAGCAGCCAGGAGTACTCTGGAAACACCATATATTTT.